The clone carrying this TCR beta chain was observed a few times. These data come from a study of T-cell memory formation after mild COVID-19. CDR1 is MNHEY, CDR2 SMNVEV, per germline (reference sequence). V dropped 6 bases and J dropped 5 bases, with 19 bases sitting between them. This CDR3 contains 15 residues. A 5'RACE reaction primed in the constant segment made cDNA libraries of TCR alpha and TCR beta, and these carried sample barcodes and UMIs. TCRdb fed the 5' RACE reads into MiXCR, producing one record per CDR3 protein. The sample records about 430,000 distinct CDR3 sequences, approximately 24% being singletons.

The rearrangement uses TRBV27 and TRBJ1-1; possible D gene TRBD1, 5 bases. The sample consisted of PBMCs or a T cell subset sorted from them (not recorded which). This sequence originates from an adult woman who had mild COVID-19 (a few samples of this study predate the infection). Cell type and time point are not known. This chain's CDR3 is CASRAGSGGGTEAFF. CDR3 DNA: TGTGCCAGCAGGGCGGGGTCGGGGGGAGGGACTGAAGCTTTCTTT.